This entry is about one TCR beta chain. Its antigen is unidentified. This sample is drawn from a study of beta chain features in type 1 diabetes. The CDR3 loop spans 17 amino acids. Germline V CDR1 and CDR2: MDHEN, SYDVKM. V was pared by 2 bases and J by 9 bases, with 16 bases of the junction left unmatched. Expressed TCRB transcripts got sequenced, as all isolated RNA was reverse transcribed. Clones were sequenced by immunoSEQ multiplex PCR, and TCRdb holds only the in-frame ones, with some missing. This table holds 310,000 or so clones, approximately 9.7% found once. Study findings and constraints: Shortening that was moderate but significant affected the TCRB CDR3s of Type 1 diabetes patients in all four CD4+ subsets.

The chain uses TRBV28 and TRBJ1-1; 9 bases are a match to TRBD1. Material for sequencing was central memory CD4+ T cells from blood. This TCR derives from a man aged 25 to 45 with type 1 diabetes. The CDR3 is CASSLGTGKSGWNQAFF. Here the CDR3 DNA reads TGTGCCAGCAGTTTAGGGACAGGGAAATCGGGATGGAACCAAGCTTTCTTT.